What follows describes a single T cell receptor (beta chain). Its binding antigen is unknown. No quality values exist for individual bases; no much larger clone is one base distant. Interpreted using the paper, the treatment or condition label stands for: live attenuated yellow fever vaccine strain. PBMCs were isolated from peripheral blood using a standard Ficoll-Paque protocol. Dynabeads CD4 and CD8 positive selection kits were used to isolate the CD4 and CD8 T-cell fractions. RNA was extracted with TriZol from bulk PBMCs, CD4 and CD8 fractions, and dextramer-positive and dextramer-negative fractions. The instrument given in TCRdb is Illumina NovaSeq 6000. TCR cDNA was synthesized by 5'RACE template switching, which introduced a universal primer site and unique molecular identifiers. Priming for cDNA synthesis came from both the TCR alpha and TCR beta constant segments. Libraries were amplified in two PCR steps, with sample barcodes and sequencing adapters added in the second step. Sequencing of the libraries was done on either Illumina HiSeq 2500 (2x100 bp) or NovaSeq (2x150 bp). The published analysis was carried out like this. MIGEC was used to demultiplex reads and collapse the reads into UMI consensus sequences, and MiXCR was used for V(D)J alignment. Vaccine-responding clonotypes were defined with edgeR using replicate PBMC samples, requiring FDR below 0.01 and a log2 fold change above 5 up to day 15. Each bulk clonotype was labeled CD4 or CD8 based on which sequenced repertoire, CD4 or CD8, contained the clonotype at higher abundance. The public reads were reanalyzed by TCRdb: fastp trimming at Q25, MiXCR alignment, in-frame beta chains only. One record per CDR3 amino acid sequence lists the most common genes and DNA. The V and J calls and clone size come from TCRdb's table, not from the authors' own analysis. The sample yields 150,000 to 200,000 distinct CDR3 sequences; approximately 11% were counted once. The biggest ten clones account for just over 35% of the sample.

This sample is part of a study of T cells after yellow fever vaccination (dated by TCRdb to between 2017 and 2020). About the study as a whole: The SMART-Seq v4 Ultra Low Input RNA kit was used to prepare libraries from fractions with low cell numbers. Blood samples were taken at several timepoints before and after primary and secondary immunization, and bulk PBMC replicates and cell subsets were isolated. To follow T-cell clones before and after primary and booster YFV17D yellow fever vaccination, bulk TCR alpha and beta repertoires were sequenced over time. Two healthy male donors made up the cohort, one aged 18 to 29 years and the other aged 30 to 40 years. Broad study findings and their caveats: The secondary T-cell response was weaker than the primary response but faster, peaking on day 5 instead of day 15. After the booster, most of the clones that had expanded following primary vaccination were detected again (just under 97% of CD4 and around 87% of CD8), which suggests that memory was broadly maintained. A small fraction of clonotypes showed up in both the CD4 and CD8 compartments, probably as a result of convergent recombination. FACS-sorted repertoires could contain abundant contaminating clonotypes from the bulk population, so computational filtering was required. Only two donors were included in the study, so the extent to which the findings can be generalized is limited.

Trimming at the junction amounts to 2 bases on V and 0 bases on J, and the germline ends lie 7 bases apart. The CDR3 starts with the cysteine, ends with the phenylalanine, and has 13 residues. Only the CDR3 region is kept as DNA, spanning 39 bases read in frame from base 1. The germline V gene specifies SQVTM as CDR1 and ANQGSEA as CDR2. The rearranged segments are TRBV29-1 and TRBJ2-5; the D gene cannot be named for sure. The TCR was taken from a young man who received the YFV17D yellow fever vaccine. Material: CD8+ T cells sorted from PBMCs, obtained 15 days after the yellow fever booster vaccination. The CDR3 amino acid sequence is: CSVEPEDQETQYF. The DNA sequence follows: TGCAGCGTTGAACCGGAAGACCAAGAGACCCAGTACTTC.